This T cell receptor (beta chain) stems from a study of PD-1 blockade in classical Hodgkin lymphoma. Study results and limitations: By C4D1, diversity of CD4+ TCRs had risen significantly, whereas that of CD8+ TCRs had not. Exclusion removed patients who began nivolumab under 1 year after ASCT.

TCRdb keeps only in-frame clones here, not all; method: immunoSEQ multiplex PCR. The top ten clones hold about 4.3% of a sample with over 7,500 clones, 70% to 80% of them seen once. As to this clone: What it recognizes is unknown.

Every single patient, without exception, relapsed after autologous stem cell transplantation, and brentuximab vedotin exposure varied. It was by magnetic negative selection that CD4+ T cells were purified from thawed PBMCs. Best overall response was complete response, partial response or progressive disease in these relapsed/refractory classical Hodgkin lymphoma patients. CDR3 size: 16 residues. With V trimmed by 1 base and J by 2 bases, 6 bases remained unmatched. The germline V gene has CDR1 SGHTA and CDR2 FQGNSA. The sample in question was CD4+ T cells from blood, obtained at baseline. The origin of this receptor is a human donor with classical Hodgkin lymphoma. The chain is built from TRBV7-2 and TRBJ2-3; 7 bases align to TRBD2. CDR3 region: CASSLGGAGVTDTQYF. Here the CDR3 DNA reads TGTGCCAGCAGCTTAGGAGGGGCGGGAGTCACAGATACGCAGTATTTT. Filled out from reference TRBV7-2 and TRBJ2-3, the complete variable domain reads GAGVSQSPSNKVTEKGKDVELRCDPISGHTALYWYRQSLGQGLEFLIYFQGNSAPDKSGLPSDRFSAERTGGSVSTLTIQRTQQEDSAVYLCASSLGGAGVTDTQYFGPGTRLTVL.